The subject of this entry is one T cell receptor (beta chain). The target antigen is unknown. The same CDR3 can be traced to other DNA sequences in this sample. The CDR3 totals 14 residues. Germline V gene lookup returns CDR1 MNHEY and CDR2 SMNVEV (reference sequence). Trimming stripped 2 bases from V and 5 bases from J, with 12 bases between. Libraries were prepared by immunoSEQ multiplex PCR; TCRdb keeps only in-frame clonotypes and omits some of them. The sample contains approximately 2,000,000 clones, around 93% of which appear only once. The sample originates from a study of shared clonotypes between healthy human individuals. Study-level findings and limits: Donors were few, which limited the genetic and exposure-history diversity represented. Several donors showed sharing of around 5.3% of naive CD4 clonotypes. Naive subsets tended to show greater estimated richness than memory subsets.

The receptor comes from a man aged 18 to 29 in good health. Some clones in this sample may be carry-over from other donors' samples. The sequencing sample was made of naive CD4+ T cells from PBMCs. Regarding subset: CD45RA+ positively selected. J is TRBJ2-5 and V is TRBV27; D is possibly TRBD1 or TRBD2 (6 bases each). CDR3 protein: CASSLSRGGETQYF. CDR3 in DNA: TGTGCCAGCAGTTTAAGCAGGGGAGGCGAGACCCAGTACTTC.